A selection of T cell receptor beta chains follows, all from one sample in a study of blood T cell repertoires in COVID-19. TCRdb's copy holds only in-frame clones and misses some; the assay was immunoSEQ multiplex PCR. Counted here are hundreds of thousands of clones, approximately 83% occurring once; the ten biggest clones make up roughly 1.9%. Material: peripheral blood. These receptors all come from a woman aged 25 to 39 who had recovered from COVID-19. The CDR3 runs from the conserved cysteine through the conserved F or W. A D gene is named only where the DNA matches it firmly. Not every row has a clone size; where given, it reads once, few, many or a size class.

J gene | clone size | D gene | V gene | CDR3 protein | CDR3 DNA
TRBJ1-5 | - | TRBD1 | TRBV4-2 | CASSQGDAGGNPNQPQHF | TGTGCCAGCAGCCAAGGGGATGCAGGGGGCAACCCCAATCAGCCCCAGCATTTT
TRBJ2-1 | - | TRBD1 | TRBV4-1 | CASSRTGTGREEQFF | TGCGCCAGCAGCCGGACAGGGACCGGACGGGAGGAGCAGTTCTTC
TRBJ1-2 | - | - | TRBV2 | CASSEYGAQGTF | TGTGCCAGCAGTGAATATGGGGCCCAGGGCACCTTC
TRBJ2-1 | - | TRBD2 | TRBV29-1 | CSVEATPGLAYNEQFF | TGCAGCGTTGAAGCAACTCCGGGACTAGCCTACAATGAGCAGTTCTTC
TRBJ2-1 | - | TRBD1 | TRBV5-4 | CASSSHIDRVDEQFF | TGTGCCAGCAGCAGCCATATTGACAGGGTGGATGAGCAGTTCTTC
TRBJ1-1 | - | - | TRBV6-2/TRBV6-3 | CASSYSIDRQMNTEAFF | TGTGCCAGCAGTTACTCGATTGACAGACAGATGAACACTGAAGCTTTCTTT
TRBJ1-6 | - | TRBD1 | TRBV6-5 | CASSYGQGGASSPLHF | TGTGCCAGCAGTTACGGACAGGGTGGGGCAAGTTCACCCCTCCACTTT
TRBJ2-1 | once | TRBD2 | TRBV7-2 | CASSFGLGDEQFF | TGTGCCAGCAGCTTTGGACTAGGGGATGAGCAGTTCTTC
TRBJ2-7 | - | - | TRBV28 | CASSPSSYEQYF | TGTGCCAGCAGTCCTAGCTCCTACGAGCAGTACTTC
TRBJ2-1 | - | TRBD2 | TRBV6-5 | CASRISGGAANEQFF | TGTGCCAGCAGGATTAGCGGGGGGGCCGCCAATGAGCAGTTCTTC
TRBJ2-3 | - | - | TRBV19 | CASSESYTDTQYF | TGTGCCAGTAGTGAAAGCTACACAGATACGCAGTATTTT
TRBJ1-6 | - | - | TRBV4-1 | CASSQEGWSPLHF | TGCGCCAGCAGCCAGGAGGGATGGTCACCCCTCCACTTT
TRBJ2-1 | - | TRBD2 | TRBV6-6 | CASSFGTSGSNEQFF | TGTGCCAGCAGTTTTGGGACTAGCGGGTCCAATGAGCAGTTCTTC
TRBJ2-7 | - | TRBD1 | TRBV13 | CASSLGDRGKGEQYF | TGTGCCAGCAGCTTAGGGGACAGGGGTAAGGGAGAGCAGTACTTC
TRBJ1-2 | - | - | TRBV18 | CASSPGQYGYTF | TGTGCCAGCTCACCTGGGCAATATGGCTACACCTTC
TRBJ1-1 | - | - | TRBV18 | CASSPLDGGRAEAFF | TGTGCCAGCTCACCTTTGGACGGAGGGAGGGCTGAAGCTTTCTTT
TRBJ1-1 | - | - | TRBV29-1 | CSTAGVMNTEAFF | TGCAGCACCGCGGGGGTTATGAACACTGAAGCTTTCTTT
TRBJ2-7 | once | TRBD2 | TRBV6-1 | CASSDRGGSISYEQYF | TGTGCCAGCAGTGATAGGGGAGGGAGCATTTCGTACGAGCAGTACTTC
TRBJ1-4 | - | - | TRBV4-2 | CASSQVSENEKLFF | TGTGCCAGCAGCCAAGTTTCGGAGAATGAAAAACTGTTTTTT
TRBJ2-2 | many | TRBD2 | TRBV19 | CASIGTSGGGELFF | TGTGCCAGTATCGGGACTAGCGGGGGAGGGGAGCTGTTTTTT
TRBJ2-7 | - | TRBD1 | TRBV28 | CASSFSKGQGDYEQYF | TGTGCCAGCAGTTTCTCAAAGGGACAGGGGGACTACGAGCAGTACTTC
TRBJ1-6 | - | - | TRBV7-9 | CASSPSSSPLHF | TGTGCCAGCAGCCCATCGAGTTCACCCCTCCACTTT
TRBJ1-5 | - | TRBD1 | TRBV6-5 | CASSYSWTGEQPQHF | TGTGCCAGCAGTTACTCGTGGACAGGGGAGCAGCCCCAGCATTTT
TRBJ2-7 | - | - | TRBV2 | CASSAGPGVYEQYF | TGTGCCAGCAGTGCCGGCCCAGGGGTCTACGAGCAGTACTTC
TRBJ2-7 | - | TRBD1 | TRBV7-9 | CASSLLGQDYEQYF | TGTGCCAGCAGCCTGCTAGGACAGGACTACGAGCAGTACTTC
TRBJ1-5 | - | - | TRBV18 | CASSPGGEGTPQHF | TGTGCCAGCTCACCAGGGGGGGAGGGGACGCCCCAGCATTTT
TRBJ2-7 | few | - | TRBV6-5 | CASSRTTGQAYEQYF | TGTGCCAGCAGTAGAACCACAGGGCAAGCCTACGAGCAGTACTTC
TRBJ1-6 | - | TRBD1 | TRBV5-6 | CASSPTQGAIYNSPLHF | TGTGCCAGCAGCCCAACCCAGGGGGCGATCTATAATTCACCCCTCCACTTT
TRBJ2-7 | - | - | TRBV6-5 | CASSAPSTYEQYF | TGTGCCAGCTCCGCCCCGTCTACCTACGAGCAGTACTTC
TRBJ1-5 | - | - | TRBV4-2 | CASGQVISGQPQHF | TGTGCCAGCGGCCAAGTTATCTCCGGTCAGCCCCAGCATTTT
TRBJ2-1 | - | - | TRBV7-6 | CASSDSGSSYNEQFF | TGTGCCAGCAGCGATAGCGGTAGCTCCTACAATGAGCAGTTCTTC
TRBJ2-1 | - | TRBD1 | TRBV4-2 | CASSLRGQASNYNEQFF | TGTGCCAGCAGCCTTAGGGGGCAGGCTAGTAACTACAATGAGCAGTTCTTC
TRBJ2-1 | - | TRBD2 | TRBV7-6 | CASSDPPSGSYNEQFF | TGTGCCAGCAGCGACCCACCTAGCGGGTCCTACAATGAGCAGTTCTTC
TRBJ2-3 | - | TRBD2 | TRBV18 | CASSPGSSGRAPDTQYF | TGTGCCAGCTCACCAGGGTCTAGCGGGAGGGCCCCAGATACGCAGTATTTT
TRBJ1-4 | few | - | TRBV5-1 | CASRHRVADEKLFF | TGCGCCAGCCGGCACAGGGTAGCCGATGAAAAACTGTTTTTT
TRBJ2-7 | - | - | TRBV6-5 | CASRRGLTYEQYF | TGTGCCAGCAGAAGAGGGTTGACCTACGAGCAGTACTTC
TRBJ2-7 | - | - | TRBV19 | CASNTLAPRYEQYF | TGTGCCAGTAACACACTAGCTCCTCGATACGAGCAGTACTTC
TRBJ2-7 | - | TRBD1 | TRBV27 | CASSSNRQGIPYEQYF | TGTGCCAGCAGTTCAAATCGACAGGGGATCCCCTACGAGCAGTACTTC
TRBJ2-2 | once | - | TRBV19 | CASSIDLTGELFF | TGTGCCAGTAGTATAGACTTAACCGGGGAGCTGTTTTTT
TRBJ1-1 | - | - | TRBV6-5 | CASTPAGESKAFF | TGTGCCAGCACCCCGGCGGGGGAATCTAAAGCTTTCTTT
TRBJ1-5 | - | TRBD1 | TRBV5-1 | CASSLGPVGTGNQPQHF | TGCGCCAGCAGCTTGGGCCCCGTAGGGACAGGCAATCAGCCCCAGCATTTT
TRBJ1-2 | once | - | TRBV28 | CASSPGKGYTF | TGTGCCAGCAGCCCAGGGAAAGGCTACACCTTC
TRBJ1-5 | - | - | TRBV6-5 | CASANSNQPQHF | TGTGCCAGCGCGAATAGCAATCAGCCCCAGCATTTT
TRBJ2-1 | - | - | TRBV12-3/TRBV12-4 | CASSLSDEQFF | TGTGCCAGCAGTTTGTCCGATGAGCAGTTCTTC
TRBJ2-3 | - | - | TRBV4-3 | CASSQDDPGVDTDTQYF | TGCGCCAGCAGCCAAGATGATCCGGGAGTCGACACAGATACGCAGTATTTT
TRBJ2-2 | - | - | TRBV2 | CASAEEGATTGELFF | TGTGCCAGCGCCGAGGAGGGGGCGACCACCGGGGAGCTGTTTTTT
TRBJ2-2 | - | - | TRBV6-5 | CASSYSPSTGELFF | TGTGCCAGCAGTTACAGTCCGAGCACCGGGGAGCTGTTTTTT
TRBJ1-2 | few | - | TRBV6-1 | CASSEGTYYGYTF | TGTGCCAGCAGTGAAGGGACATACTATGGCTACACCTTC
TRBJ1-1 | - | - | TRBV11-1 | CASSSSKGETEAFF | TGTGCCAGCAGCTCCAGCAAAGGGGAAACTGAAGCTTTCTTT
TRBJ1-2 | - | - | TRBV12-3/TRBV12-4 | CASRGDIYTF | TGTGCCAGCAGGGGAGATATCTACACCTTC
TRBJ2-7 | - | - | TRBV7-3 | CASSPGHAYEQYF | TGTGCCAGCAGCCCCGGACACGCTTACGAGCAGTACTTC
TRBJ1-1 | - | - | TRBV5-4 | CASTLVAGGTEAFF | TGTGCCAGCACCCTGGTGGCGGGGGGGACTGAAGCTTTCTTT
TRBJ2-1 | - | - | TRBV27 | CASSQLATWSTQFF | TGTGCCAGCAGTCAGCTAGCGACTTGGAGTACGCAGTTCTTC